The 30 T cell receptor beta chains reported below all come from one sample, sequenced in a study of cytomegalovirus exposure and HLA in healthy donors. Generated by immunoSEQ multiplex PCR, the TCRdb table keeps only in-frame clones and is missing some. In the table there are 100,000 to 150,000 clones, more than 75% of which are singletons. The material sequenced was PBMCs. The source is a woman younger than 45 in good health and CMV-seronegative.

Comments on this clone: Germline is not matched at one junction end, which may reflect a read error. The CDR3 sequence: CGSTGGPGDTQYF. The DNA for the CDR3 is TGTGGCAGCACCGGGGGGCCGGGAGATACGCAGTATTTT. The chain recombines TRBV2 with TRBJ2-3; D possibly corresponds to TRBD2 (7 bases). Germline CDR1 is SNHLY and CDR2 is FYNNEI. The CDR3 consists of 13 residues.

V and J are TRBV5-6 and TRBJ2-7, with 8 bases aligning to TRBD1. J gave up 2 bases and V 1 base, and 5 bases lay outside the gene matches. There are 15 residues in the CDR3. Germline V gene sequence: CDR1 SGHDT, CDR2 YYEEEE. This chain's CDR3 is CASSLRQGAAYEQYF. In DNA, the CDR3 is TGTGCCAGCAGCTTGAGGCAGGGGGCCGCCTACGAGCAGTACTTC.

This chain joins TRBV14 and TRBJ2-1, with 8 bases aligning to TRBD2. CDR3 size: 16 residues. Looked up from germline, CDR1 is SGHDN and CDR2 is FVKESK. The V gene end was trimmed by 3 bases and the J gene end by 0 bases; junction bases not matched to a gene: 4. The CDR3: CASSHERGSSYNEQFF. The CDR3 nucleotides are TGTGCCAGCAGCCATGAGCGGGGGAGCTCCTACAATGAGCAGTTCTTC.

V is TRBV27 and J is TRBJ2-3, with D perhaps TRBD1 (6 bases). The ends were cut back, 5 bases at V and 1 base at J, with 16 bases in the middle. The CDR3 sequence is 16 residues long. CDR1 is MNHEY and CDR2 is SMNVEV in the germline V gene (reference sequence). The CDR3 protein is CASSALGAGGTDTQYF. The DNA for the CDR3 is TGTGCCAGCAGTGCCCTGGGGGCAGGCGGCACAGATACGCAGTATTTT.

This clone was recorded once. V is TRBV7-2 and J is TRBJ2-1; tentative D call: TRBD2 (6 bases). CDR1 SGHTA and CDR2 FQGNSA come from the germline V gene. V was cut by 1 base and J by 4 bases, with 11 bases left in between. This CDR3 spans 15 amino acids. In DNA form, the CDR3 reads TGTGCCAGCAGCTTAGGGGCGGGGCTGTACAATGAGCAGTTCTTC. Protein sequence: CASSLGAGLYNEQFF. Complete variable domain (other parts from reference TRBV7-2 and TRBJ2-1): GAGVSQSPSNKVTEKGKDVELRCDPISGHTALYWYRQSLGQGLEFLIYFQGNSAPDKSGLPSDRFSAERTGGSVSTLTIQRTQQEDSAVYLCASSLGAGLYNEQFFGPGTRLTVL.

The chain combines TRBV11-2 with TRBJ2-4; D is ambiguous. Per germline, CDR1 SGHAT and CDR2 FQNNGV. The CDR3 is made up of 13 amino acids. V lost 6 bases and J lost 9, with 15 bases in between. This chain's CDR3 is CASRPPSGGIQYF. The CDR3, as DNA: TGTGCCAGCAGACCCCCCTCGGGTGGCATTCAGTACTTC.

The CDR3, as DNA: TGTGCCAGCAGCGTAGTCGGAGGGGAAACAGATACGCAGTATTTT. Its translation: CASSVVGGETDTQYF. This chain joins TRBV9 and TRBJ2-3, with D perhaps TRBD2 (6 bases). The ends were cut back, 0 bases at V and 3 bases at J, with 11 bases in the middle. The CDR3 covers 15 residues. The germline V gene encodes CDR1 SGDLS and CDR2 YYNGEE.

The chain links TRBV11-3 to TRBJ2-2; tentatively, D is TRBD2 (5 bases). The CDR3 runs to 15 residues. Trimming took off 3 bases at V and 0 bases at J, with 8 bases between the two ends. CDR1 and CDR2 (germline): SGHNT, YENEEA. CDR3 loop: CASSFRGANTGELFF. The CDR3 nucleotides are TGTGCCAGCAGCTTCCGGGGAGCGAACACCGGGGAGCTGTTTTTT.

The V gene is TRBV6-5, the J gene TRBJ1-1; D might be TRBD1 (6 bases). The CDR3 runs 15 residues. V was trimmed by 5 bases and J by 5 bases, leaving 18 bases between them. CDR1 MNHEY and CDR2 SVGAGI come from the germline V gene. CDR3 nucleotide sequence: TGTGCCAGCAGTCCACTAGGGGCAGGGGAGACTGAAGCTTTCTTT. This codes for CASSPLGAGETEAFF.

The chain employs TRBV5-6 and TRBJ1-1; D is ambiguous. The CDR3 has 15 amino acids. Germline CDR1 is SGHDT and CDR2 is YYEEEE. Trimming cost V 0 bases and J 6 bases, with 15 bases left between them. The CDR3 loop reads CASSLELPAVAEAFF. As DNA, the CDR3 is TGTGCCAGCAGCTTGGAATTACCTGCGGTCGCTGAAGCTTTCTTT.

The chain has TRBV9 and TRBJ2-2; D not certain. CDR3 size: 16 residues. The ends were cut back, 4 bases at V and 0 bases at J, with 13 bases in the middle. CDR1 is SGDLS, CDR2 YYNGEE, per germline. CDR3 DNA sequence: TGTGCCAGCAGCCCCTCAGTGACACCGAACACCGGGGAGCTGTTTTTT. It encodes CASSPSVTPNTGELFF.

The chain employs TRBV30 and TRBJ2-5, with 10 bases aligning to TRBD2. Trimming at V came to 8 bases and at J to 4 bases, leaving 7 bases not matched to a gene. Per the germline V gene, CDR1 is GTSNPN and CDR2 is SVGIG (reference sequence). The CDR3 runs to 13 residues. CDR3 in DNA: TGTGCCGGCAGCGGGGGGGCCGGAGAGACCCAGTACTTC. It yields the protein CAGSGGAGETQYF.

The J gene is TRBJ2-4, the V gene TRBV10-3; TRBD2 matches 9 bases. The CDR3 has 16 amino acids. The J segment lost 4 bases and the V segment lost 2 bases, leaving 6 bases of the junction unmatched. Germline CDR1 is ENHRY and CDR2 is SYGVKD. The chain's CDR3 is CAISEVASGKKNIQYF. DNA of the CDR3: TGTGCCATCAGTGAGGTGGCTAGCGGGAAAAAAAACATTCAGTACTTC.

This clone was counted between two and nine times. The J gene is TRBJ2-7, the V gene TRBV2; D gene uncertain. V lost 4 bases to trimming and J lost 3 bases, with 7 bases between them. Per the germline V gene, CDR1 is SNHLY and CDR2 is FYNNEI. The CDR3 has 12 residues. Here the CDR3 DNA reads TGTGCCAGCAGTGTGTCAGACTACGAGCAGTACTTC. It specifies CASSVSDYEQYF.

The chain carries TRBV19 and TRBJ1-1; D is possibly TRBD1 (6 bases). There are 14 residues in the CDR3. Germline-derived CDR1 and CDR2 are LNHDA and SQIVND (reference sequence). The ends were cut back, 6 bases at V and 4 bases at J, with 15 bases in the middle. This chain's CDR3 is CASRGAGRVTEAFF. CDR3 sequence (DNA): TGTGCCAGTAGGGGGGCAGGGCGAGTCACTGAAGCTTTCTTT.

The chain recombines TRBV19 with TRBJ1-1; 7 bases fit TRBD1. The CDR3 loop spans 13 amino acids. CDR1 LNHDA and CDR2 SQIVND come from the germline V gene (reference sequence). With 10 bases clipped from V and 2 bases from J, the junction kept 7 bases outside the gene matches. This CDR3 reads CATSRDSNTEAFF. CDR3 coding DNA: TGTGCCACCTCCCGGGACAGTAACACTGAAGCTTTCTTT.

The chain employs TRBV2 and TRBJ1-2, with TRBD1 as a possible D gene (6 bases). Trimming took 8 bases from V and 4 from J, leaving 26 bases between them. There are 17 residues in the CDR3. Germline CDR1 reads SNHLY; CDR2 reads FYNNEI. The CDR3 DNA reads as TGTGCCAGCCCCACAGGGCCCCCTACAGGGTTCGGCTATGGCTACACCTTC. Translating gives CASPTGPPTGFGYGYTF.

The V and J genes are TRBV30 and TRBJ2-7; D gene unclear. The CDR3 length is 13 residues. The germline V and J ends were trimmed by 3 bases and 3 bases, with 12 bases remaining between them. Per the germline V gene, CDR1 is GTSNPN and CDR2 is SVGIG (reference sequence). The CDR3 DNA follows: TGTGCCTGGAGGCGAGTTGGAGACTACGAGCAGTACTTC. This encodes CAWRRVGDYEQYF.

The chain has TRBV11-3 and TRBJ1-2; D uncertain. The CDR3 spans 18 residues. Germline loops: CDR1 SGHNT, CDR2 YENEEA. Trimming removed 0 bases at V and 1 base at J, with 18 bases between. CDR3 DNA: TGTGCCAGCAGCTTAGATTCGACACAAAGTTTTGATAACTATGGCTACACCTTC. Translated, it gives CASSLDSTQSFDNYGYTF.

The V gene is TRBV30, the J gene TRBJ2-7, with 9 bases lining up with TRBD1. Germline CDR1 GTSNPN, CDR2 SVGIG (reference sequence). V lost 5 bases, J lost 2 bases, and 10 bases stayed unmatched. The CDR3 has 15 residues. The CDR3 protein is CAWGDRGGPTYEQYF. CDR3 DNA: TGTGCCTGGGGCGACAGGGGGGGTCCAACCTACGAGCAGTACTTC.

This clone came up once. This chain connects TRBV27 to TRBJ1-1; 11 bases fit TRBD1. Germline CDR1 is MNHEY and CDR2 is SMNVEV (reference sequence). V shed 6 bases, J shed 1 base, and the junction held 4 bases outside the gene matches. This CDR3 spans 15 amino acids. The CDR3 loop reads CASRPDRGPNTEAFF. The CDR3 nucleotides read TGTGCCAGCAGGCCGGACAGGGGGCCGAACACTGAAGCTTTCTTT.

Only a few counts were recorded for this clone. V gene TRBV27 combines with J gene TRBJ2-7; D possibly corresponds to TRBD2 (6 bases). This CDR3 spans 12 amino acids. Germline CDR1 MNHEY, CDR2 SMNVEV (reference sequence). V lost 10 bases, J lost 5 bases, and 15 bases lay in between. The CDR3 bases are TGTGCCACGGGGTTGGGGAGGAACGAGCAGTACTTC. Amino acid sequence: CATGLGRNEQYF.

The chain is built from TRBV13 and TRBJ2-5, with 8 bases identical to TRBD1. This CDR3 has 17 amino acids. Germline assignment: CDR1 PRHDT and CDR2 FYEKMQ (reference sequence). Trimming cost V 1 base and J 5 bases; bases outside gene matches: 12. The CDR3 sequence is CASSLEGAPGGMETQYF. CDR3 bases: TGTGCCAGCAGCTTAGAGGGGGCGCCAGGGGGCATGGAGACCCAGTACTTC.

The chain combines TRBV18 with TRBJ2-3; 7 bases match TRBD1. V lost 3 bases, J lost 0 bases, and 6 bases stayed unmatched. Per germline, CDR1 KGHSH and CDR2 LQKENI. This CDR3 has 16 amino acids. The CDR3 nucleotides are TGTGCCAGCTCACCTGCGCAGGGACAGAGCACAGATACGCAGTATTTT. This gives the protein CASSPAQGQSTDTQYF.

This clone was seen a few times. The chain couples TRBV5-4 to TRBJ2-1; 7 nucleotides match TRBD2. The germline V gene has CDR1 SGHNT and CDR2 YYREEE (reference sequence). V shed 5 bases and J 10 bases; nucleotides not matched to a gene: 6. This CDR3 region has 12 residues. The CDR3 DNA sequence: TGTGCCAGCAGATCTGAGCGGGGAGAGCAGTTCTTC. This codes for CASRSERGEQFF.

The rearrangement links TRBV2 to TRBJ1-5; TRBD1 matches at 8 bases. The CDR3 consists of 15 residues. The germline V gene encodes CDR1 SNHLY and CDR2 FYNNEI. The ends lost 6 bases at V and 4 bases at J; junction bases unmatched: 8. For the CDR3, the DNA is TGTGCCAGCAGAGCGGACAGGGACCCAAATCAGCCCCAGCATTTT. Protein sequence: CASRADRDPNQPQHF.

The genes are TRBV5-1 and TRBJ1-2; TRBD1 is a possible D gene (5 bases). This CDR3 contains 15 residues. In germline, CDR1 is SGHRS, CDR2 YFSETQ. The ends were cut back, 5 bases at V and 3 bases at J, with 17 bases in the middle. CDR3: CASRYDSGLDYGYTF. In nucleotides, the CDR3 is TGCGCCAGCAGATATGACAGTGGGCTTGACTATGGCTACACCTTC. The variable domain in full, completed from reference TRBV5-1 and TRBJ1-2, reads KAGVTQTPRYLIKTRGQQVTLSCSPISGHRSVSWYQQTPGQGLQFLFEYFSETQRNKGNFPGRFSGRQFSNSRSEMNVSTLELGDSALYLCASRYDSGLDYGYTFGSGTRLTVV.

This chain joins TRBV1 and TRBJ2-7; the table calls TRBD1, which could not be checked here. TRBV1 is a pseudogene. The CDR3 contains 17 residues. The DNA of the CDR3 is TGCACCAGCATACAGGGGGCTGACTTCAGTGAACAGGGAGAGCAGTACTTC. It specifies CTSIQGADFSEQGEQYF.

This chain joins TRBV7-8 and TRBJ1-1; 9 nucleotides match TRBD1. Germline V lookup: CDR1 SGHVS, CDR2 FQNEAQ. This CDR3 is built from 13 residues. V lost 5 bases and J lost 5; bases outside the gene matches: 3. CDR3 residues: CASSQTGGTEAFF. CDR3 nucleotides: TGTGCCAGCAGCCAGACAGGGGGGACTGAAGCTTTCTTT.

The V gene is TRBV13, the J gene TRBJ1-6, with TRBD1 as a possible D gene (6 bases). V was pared by 0 bases and J by 7 bases, with 10 bases between. The CDR3 totals 15 residues. The germline V gene encodes CDR1 PRHDT and CDR2 FYEKMQ (reference sequence). CDR3: CASSLGWDNNSPLHF. CDR3 nucleotide sequence: TGTGCCAGCAGCTTAGGGTGGGACAACAATTCACCCCTCCACTTT.